This T cell receptor (beta chain) was sequenced for a study of CD8+ T cells in alopecia areata. Study as a whole: The study gave treated patients oral tofacitinib at 5 to 10 mg twice daily. By percentage of affected scalp area, the severity of treated patients was scored.

The CDR3 extends over 15 amino acids. Study-wide findings and caveats: Having one nonresponder leaves uncertain how baseline CD8+ expansion relates to response.

Extracted from the samples, RNA was reverse transcribed into cDNA to serve as the sequencing template. The method was immunoSEQ multiplex PCR; TCRdb's version includes in-frame clones alone and lacks a portion of them. Here the sample spans some 42,000 clones, around 90% being singletons. To note about this clone: What it binds is not known.

The treatment is: oral pan-JAK inhibitor, 5-10 mg twice daily. Peripheral blood, together with lesional scalp punch biopsies, was collected from alopecia areata patients. Sequenced here: CD8+ T cells sorted from blood, sampled at week 24, from a patient treated with tofacitinib. The chain uses TRBV21-1 and TRBJ2-7. TRBV21-1 constitutes a pseudogene. This receptor was obtained from a human donor with alopecia areata. CDR3 protein: CASSKVHIPIGEQYF. DNA of the CDR3: TGTGCCAGCAGCAAAGTACACATTCCCATAGGAGAGCAGTACTTC.